This T cell receptor beta chain was captured in a study of blood T cell repertoires in COVID-19. Overall study: Whether acute or convalescent, the COVID-19 samples came from the United States, Italy and Spain. Sources were T cells, B-cell-depleted T cells, or PBMCs; the material itself was cDNA or gDNA.

Symptom resolution, clearance, or two negative PCRs marked the recovered donors of Cohort 3. Using immunoSEQ multiplex PCR, the repertoire was profiled, and TCRdb retains in-frame clones only, with some absent. This table holds 200,000 to 250,000 clones, roughly 89% found once. Germline values: CDR1 LGHNA, CDR2 YNFKEQ. CDR3 size: 14 residues. Trimming removed 3 bases at V and 4 bases at J, with 10 bases between. The J gene is TRBJ1-5, the V gene TRBV4-2; D is unclear. The sequence came from a woman aged 25 to 45 who had recovered from COVID-19. The specimen sequenced was PBMCs or T cells enriched from blood (not recorded which). CDR3 DNA: TGTGCCAGCAGCCATAGTCGGGTAAATCAGCCCCAGCATTTT. This sequence encodes CASSHSRVNQPQHF.